The clone carrying this T cell receptor beta chain was counted a few times. This entry belongs to a study of OX40 agonist ivuxolimab in advanced cancers. Looking at the study overall: There were three patients with partial responses, one having hepatocellular carcinoma and two cutaneous melanoma.

Using immunoSEQ multiplex PCR, the repertoire was profiled, and TCRdb retains in-frame clones only, with some absent. The repertoire holds under 100,000 clones, with approximately 80% as singletons. The CDR3 is 13 amino acids. Trimming cost V 0 bases and J 9 bases, with 9 bases left between them. Germline V lookup: CDR1 LGHNA, CDR2 YSLEER. The chain has TRBV4-3 and TRBJ2-1; D uncertain. The source was CD4+ or CD8+ T cells sorted from blood, collected in a trial of the OX40 agonist ivuxolimab. The clonotype was recovered from an adult with an advanced solid tumor such as melanoma, head and neck, liver or kidney cancer. For the CDR3, the DNA is TGCGCCAGCAGCCAAGATGGTTGGGGTGAGCAGTTCTTC. It translates to CASSQDGWGEQFF.